This TCR beta chain came from a study of blood T cell repertoires in COVID-19. In the source study's methods: Reference gene primer amplification gave estimated nucleated cell counts. Profiling relied on immunoSEQ multiplex PCR, and the TCRdb table lists in-frame clones only, not all of them. V and J calls and clone size follow that table, whereas D and trimming were derived from the DNA. This sample yields fewer than 350,000 clones, of which around 90% are seen a single time; about 5% belongs to the top ten. The CDR3 is 16 residues long. With 4 bases removed from V and 0 bases from J, the gap between germline ends came to 15 bases. CDR1 and CDR2 from the germline V gene are MDHEN and SYDVKM.

The rearrangement joins TRBV28 to TRBJ1-2; perhaps TRBD1 as D (6 bases). The TCR sequence derives from a man aged 55 to 70 who had recovered from COVID-19. The sequencing input was PBMCs or T cells enriched from blood (not recorded which). CDR3 DNA: TGTGCCAGCAGTTCAGCCCGGAGGACAGCTAACTATGGCTACACCTTC. Its protein is CASSSARRTANYGYTF.